The T cell receptor (beta chain) described here comes from a study of vaccination and CD4 T cells after COVID-19. Study summary: Four females and six males made up the convalescents, two of whom were Hispanic. Post-vaccine specimens were obtained a median 72 days after dose two (range 14 to 241).

A word on this clonotype: Its cognate antigen is unknown.

The treatment here: roughly ten-day PBMC culture with coronavirus spike peptide pools or control peptides (ViraFEST assay). Peptide pool stimulation in ViraFEST expanded antigen-specific T cells, whose TCRs were then sequenced. The CDR3 runs to 16 residues. Per the germline V gene, CDR1 is SGHRS and CDR2 is YFSETQ. V dropped 0 bases and J dropped 2 bases, with 13 bases sitting between them. Sequencing of DNA taken from cultured CD4+ T cells relied on the Oncomine TCR Beta short-read assay. Using its own MiXCR run on the PCR reads, TCRdb lists one record per CDR3 protein. In the table there are about 29,000 distinct CDR3 sequences, about two thirds of which are singletons.

The origin of this receptor is a human donor who received a COVID-19 vaccine. Source: CD4+ T cells from blood, cultured in vitro, taken after SARS-CoV-2 vaccination. The J gene is TRBJ2-3, the V gene TRBV5-1; D possibly uses TRBD1 or TRBD2 (5 bases each). The chain's CDR3 is CASSLEGRRDTDTQYF. In DNA, the CDR3 is TGCGCCAGCAGCTTGGAGGGGCGCCGGGACACAGATACGCAGTATTTT.